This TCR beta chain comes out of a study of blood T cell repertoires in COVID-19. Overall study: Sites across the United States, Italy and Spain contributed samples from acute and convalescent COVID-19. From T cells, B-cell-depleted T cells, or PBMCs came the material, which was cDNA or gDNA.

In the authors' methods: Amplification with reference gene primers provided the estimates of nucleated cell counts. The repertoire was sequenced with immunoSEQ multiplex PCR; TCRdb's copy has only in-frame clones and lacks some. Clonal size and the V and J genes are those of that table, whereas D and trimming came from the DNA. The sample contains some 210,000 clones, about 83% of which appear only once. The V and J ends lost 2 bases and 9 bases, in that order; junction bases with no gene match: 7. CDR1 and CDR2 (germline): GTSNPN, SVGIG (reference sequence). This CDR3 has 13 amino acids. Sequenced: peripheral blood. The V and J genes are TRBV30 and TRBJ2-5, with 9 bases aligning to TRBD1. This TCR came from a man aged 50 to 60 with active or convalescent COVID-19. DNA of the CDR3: TGTGCCTGGAGTATTGGGACAGGGAAACCCCAGTACTTC. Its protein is CAWSIGTGKPQYF.